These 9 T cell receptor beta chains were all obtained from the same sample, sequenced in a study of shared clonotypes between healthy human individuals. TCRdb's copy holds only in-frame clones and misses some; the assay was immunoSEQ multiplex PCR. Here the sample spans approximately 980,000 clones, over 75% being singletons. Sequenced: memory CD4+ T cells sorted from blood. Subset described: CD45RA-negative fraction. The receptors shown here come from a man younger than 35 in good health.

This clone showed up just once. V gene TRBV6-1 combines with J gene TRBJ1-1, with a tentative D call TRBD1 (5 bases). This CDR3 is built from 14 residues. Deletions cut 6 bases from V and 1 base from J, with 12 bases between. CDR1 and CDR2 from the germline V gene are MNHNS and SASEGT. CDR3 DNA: TGTGCCAGCAGATTGGACACTTCGAACACTGAAGCTTTCTTT. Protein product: CASRLDTSNTEAFF.

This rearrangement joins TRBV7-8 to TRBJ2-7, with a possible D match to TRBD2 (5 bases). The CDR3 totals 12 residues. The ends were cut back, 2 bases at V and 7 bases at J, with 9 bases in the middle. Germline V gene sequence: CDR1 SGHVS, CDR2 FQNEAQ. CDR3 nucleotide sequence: TGTGCCAGCAGCTTACGGGGTGGGGAGCAGTACTTC. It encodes CASSLRGGEQYF.

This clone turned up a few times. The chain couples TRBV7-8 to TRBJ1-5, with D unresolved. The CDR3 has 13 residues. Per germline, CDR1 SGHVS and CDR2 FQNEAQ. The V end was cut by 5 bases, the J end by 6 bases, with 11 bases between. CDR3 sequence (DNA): TGTGCCAGCAGCCCCTCCCCGGTTCAGCCCCAGCATTTT. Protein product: CASSPSPVQPQHF.

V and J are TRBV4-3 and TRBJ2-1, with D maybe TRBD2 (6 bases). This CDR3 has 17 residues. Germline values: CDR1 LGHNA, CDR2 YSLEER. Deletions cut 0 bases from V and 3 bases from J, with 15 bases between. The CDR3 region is CASSQDGRSFGYNEQFF. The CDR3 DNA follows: TGCGCCAGCAGCCAAGATGGGAGGAGTTTCGGCTACAATGAGCAGTTCTTC.

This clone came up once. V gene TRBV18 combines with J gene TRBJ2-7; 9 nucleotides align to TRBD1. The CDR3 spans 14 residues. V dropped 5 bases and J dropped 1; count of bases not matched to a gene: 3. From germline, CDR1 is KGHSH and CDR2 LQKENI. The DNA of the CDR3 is TGTGCCAGCTCAGCCGACAGGGGGTCCTACGAGCAGTACTTC. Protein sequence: CASSADRGSYEQYF.

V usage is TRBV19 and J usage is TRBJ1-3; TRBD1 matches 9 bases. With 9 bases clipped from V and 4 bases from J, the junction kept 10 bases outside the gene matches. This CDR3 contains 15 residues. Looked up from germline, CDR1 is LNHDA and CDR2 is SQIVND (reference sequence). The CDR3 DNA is TGTGCCAGCTTAAGACAGGGGGGTGACGGAAACACCATATATTTT. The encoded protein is CASLRQGGDGNTIYF.

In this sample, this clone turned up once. CDR3: CASSLRSLNTGELFF. The CDR3 DNA sequence: TGCGCCAGCAGCTTGAGGTCACTGAACACCGGGGAGCTGTTTTTT. The chain couples TRBV5-1 to TRBJ2-2; D is uncertain. The CDR3 is 15 residues long. Trimming left V 1 base short and J 1 base short, with 8 bases between. Germline CDR1 SGHRS, CDR2 YFSETQ.

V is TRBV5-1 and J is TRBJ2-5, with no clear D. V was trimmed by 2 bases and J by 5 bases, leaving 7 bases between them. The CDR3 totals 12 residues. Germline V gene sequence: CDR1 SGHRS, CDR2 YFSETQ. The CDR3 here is CASSFLEETQYF. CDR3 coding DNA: TGCGCCAGCAGCTTTCTTGAGGAGACCCAGTACTTC.

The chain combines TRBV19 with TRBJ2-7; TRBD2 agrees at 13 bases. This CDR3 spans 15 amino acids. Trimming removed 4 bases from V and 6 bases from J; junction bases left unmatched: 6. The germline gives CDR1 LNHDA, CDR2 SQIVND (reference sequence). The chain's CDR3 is CASSTTGTSGTEQYF. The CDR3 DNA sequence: TGTGCCAGTAGTACCACCGGGACTAGCGGGACCGAGCAGTACTTC.